The rows below give T cell receptor beta chains drawn from one sample of a study of vaccination effects on CD4 cells after COVID-19. These receptors have no known antigen. Some clones are missing from TCRdb's copy, which holds only in-frame ones; the method was immunoSEQ multiplex PCR. The repertoire includes 25,000 to 35,000 clones, around 82% of them detected once, and more than 1.3% sits in the top ten. The specimen was CD4+ T cells from PBMCs cultured with HCoV-NL63 spike peptides, collected after COVID-19 vaccination. These receptors originate from a human donor who received a COVID-19 vaccine. Some clones in this sample may be carry-over from other donors' samples. Each CDR3 is given with its conserved first and last residue. The D gene is left open where the match is weak. Part of the rows lack a size; the others show once, few, many or a class for expanded clones.

V: TRBV12-5; D: -; size: -; J: TRBJ1-4; CDR3: CASGRSDLTEKLFF; DNA: TGTGCTAGTGGTCGATCCGACCTTACGGAAAAACTGTTTTTT
V: TRBV19; D: -; size: -; J: TRBJ1-4; CDR3: CASSIEVRQGWEKLFF; DNA: TGTGCCAGTAGTATAGAGGTCCGGCAGGGTTGGGAAAAACTGTTTTTT
V: TRBV28; D: -; size: -; J: TRBJ1-3; CDR3: CASSLSAGRGPGNTIYF; DNA: TGTGCCAGCAGTTTATCAGCGGGCAGGGGACCAGGAAACACCATATATTTT
V: TRBV29-1; D: -; size: -; J: TRBJ1-1; CDR3: CSVKGGTEAFF; DNA: TGCAGCGTCAAGGGGGGCACTGAAGCTTTCTTT
V: TRBV3-1/TRBV3-2; D: -; size: -; J: TRBJ2-1; CDR3: CASSQGPSSYNEQFF; DNA: TGTGCCAGCAGCCAAGGACCCAGCTCCTACAATGAGCAGTTCTTC
V: TRBV6-6; D: -; size: -; J: TRBJ1-4; CDR3: CASTDMGSTNEKLFF; DNA: TGTGCCAGCACAGACATGGGGTCAACTAATGAAAAACTGTTTTTT
V: TRBV14; D: -; size: -; J: TRBJ1-1; CDR3: CASSRHLNTEAFF; DNA: TGTGCCAGCAGCCGACACCTGAACACTGAAGCTTTCTTT
V: TRBV18; D: -; size: -; J: TRBJ1-1; CDR3: CASSPSRTEAFF; DNA: TGTGCCAGCTCACCAAGCAGAACTGAAGCTTTCTTT
V: TRBV5-1; D: -; size: -; J: TRBJ1-4; CDR3: CASSLDGWDNEKLFF; DNA: TGCGCCAGCAGCTTGGACGGGTGGGATAATGAAAAACTGTTTTTT
V: TRBV6-5; D: -; size: -; J: TRBJ2-5; CDR3: CASRRNRARAETQYF; DNA: TGTGCCAGCAGACGGAACAGGGCGAGGGCAGAGACCCAGTACTTC
V: TRBV5-1; D: -; size: -; J: TRBJ2-5; CDR3: CASSLSTSAGVETQYF; DNA: TGCGCCAGCAGCTTGAGTACTTCGGCAGGGGTCGAGACCCAGTACTTC
V: TRBV18; D: -; size: -; J: TRBJ2-6; CDR3: CASSPGQGNSGANVLTF; DNA: TGTGCCAGCTCGCCGGGACAAGGGAACTCTGGGGCCAACGTCCTGACTTTC
V: TRBV4-3; D: TRBD2; size: -; J: TRBJ2-2; CDR3: CASSQAPGGGTGELFF; DNA: TGCGCCAGCAGCCAAGCCCCGGGAGGCGGCACCGGGGAGCTGTTTTTT
V: TRBV6-5; D: -; size: -; J: TRBJ1-1; CDR3: CASTENFPEAFF; DNA: TGTGCCAGCACCGAAAATTTCCCAGAAGCTTTCTTT
V: TRBV10-3; D: -; size: -; J: TRBJ1-5; CDR3: CAISPDRGNQPQHF; DNA: TGTGCCATCAGCCCTGACAGAGGCAATCAGCCCCAGCATTTT
V: TRBV3-1/TRBV3-2; D: TRBD1; size: -; J: TRBJ1-6; CDR3: CASSNRDRDSPLHF; DNA: TGTGCCAGCTCGAATAGGGACAGGGATTCACCCCTCCACTTT
V: TRBV7-2; D: -; size: -; J: TRBJ2-4; CDR3: CASSSLGRGVFTPVIQYF; DNA: TGTGCCAGCAGCTCATTGGGGAGAGGGGTATTTACCCCAGTCATTCAGTACTTC
V: TRBV5-1; D: -; size: -; J: TRBJ2-2; CDR3: CASSLVLARNTGELFF; DNA: TGCGCCAGCAGCTTGGTTCTAGCGAGGAACACCGGGGAGCTGTTTTTT
V: TRBV24-1; D: -; size: few; J: TRBJ1-5; CDR3: CATSEGDRRNQPQHF; DNA: TGTGCCACCAGTGAAGGTGACAGGCGCAATCAGCCCCAGCATTTT
V: TRBV6-6; D: -; size: once; J: TRBJ2-1; CDR3: CASSPTGGLDYMSYNEQFF; DNA: TGTGCCAGCAGTCCAACGGGGGGCCTTGACTATATGTCCTACAATGAGCAGTTCTTC
V: TRBV5-3; D: TRBD2; size: -; J: TRBJ2-3; CDR3: CARSEKGLAGGVSRNTQYF; DNA: TGTGCCAGAAGCGAAAAGGGACTAGCGGGGGGTGTTTCCAGAAATACGCAGTATTTT
V: TRBV7-8; D: -; size: -; J: TRBJ2-3; CDR3: CASSSDLISTDTQYF; DNA: TGTGCCAGCAGCTCGGACCTTATATCCACAGATACGCAGTATTTT
V: TRBV9; D: -; size: -; J: TRBJ2-1; CDR3: CASSVGLGGDNEQFF; DNA: TGTGCCAGCAGCGTAGGCCTCGGAGGGGACAATGAGCAGTTCTTC
V: TRBV5-6; D: -; size: -; J: TRBJ2-3; CDR3: CASSLDVSTDTQYF; DNA: TGTGCCAGCAGCTTGGATGTGAGCACAGATACGCAGTATTTT
V: TRBV25-1; D: -; size: once; J: TRBJ1-6; CDR3: CASSPWAGSPLHF; DNA: TGTGCCAGCAGTCCTTGGGCGGGGTCACCCCTCCACTTT
V: TRBV2; D: -; size: few; J: TRBJ2-3; CDR3: CASKVVTSTDTQYF; DNA: TGTGCCAGCAAGGTGGTTACTAGCACAGATACGCAGTATTTT
V: TRBV9; D: TRBD2; size: -; J: TRBJ2-1; CDR3: CASSVRGGDFNEQFF; DNA: TGTGCCAGCAGCGTCCGGGGGGGAGACTTCAATGAGCAGTTCTTC
V: TRBV6-5; D: -; size: -; J: TRBJ2-6; CDR3: CASTERGSGANVLTF; DNA: TGTGCCAGCACCGAGCGTGGCTCTGGGGCCAACGTCCTGACTTTC
V: TRBV2; D: TRBD1; size: few; J: TRBJ1-2; CDR3: CASSPRQGNTGYTF; DNA: TGTGCCAGCAGCCCCCGACAGGGGAATACGGGCTACACCTTC
V: TRBV5-1; D: TRBD1; size: -; J: TRBJ1-6; CDR3: CASSFRTGDNSPLHF; DNA: TGCGCCAGCAGCTTTCGGACAGGGGATAATTCACCCCTCCACTTT
V: TRBV20-1; D: -; size: once; J: TRBJ1-3; CDR3: CSAQGNTIYF; DNA: TGCAGTGCCCAAGGAAACACCATATATTTT
V: TRBV19; D: -; size: -; J: TRBJ1-2; CDR3: CASSIDPPGLSNYGYTF; DNA: TGTGCCAGTAGTATAGATCCCCCGGGACTCTCCAACTATGGCTACACCTTC
V: TRBV11-2; D: TRBD1; size: -; J: TRBJ2-3; CDR3: CASSSGARDRGDGTDTQYF; DNA: TGTGCCAGCAGCTCAGGGGCCCGGGACAGGGGGGATGGGACAGATACGCAGTATTTT